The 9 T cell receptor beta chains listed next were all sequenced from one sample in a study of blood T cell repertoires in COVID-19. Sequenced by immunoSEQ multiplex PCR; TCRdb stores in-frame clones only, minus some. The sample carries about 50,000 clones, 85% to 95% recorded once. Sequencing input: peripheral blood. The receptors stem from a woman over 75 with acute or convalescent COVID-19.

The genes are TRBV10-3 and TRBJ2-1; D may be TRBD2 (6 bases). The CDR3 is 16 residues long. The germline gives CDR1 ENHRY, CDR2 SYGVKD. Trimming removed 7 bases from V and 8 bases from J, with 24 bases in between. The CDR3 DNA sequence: TGTGCCATCACCACCAACGGGAGAAAAGGCGTTCATGAGCAGTTCTTC. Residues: CAITTNGRKGVHEQFF.

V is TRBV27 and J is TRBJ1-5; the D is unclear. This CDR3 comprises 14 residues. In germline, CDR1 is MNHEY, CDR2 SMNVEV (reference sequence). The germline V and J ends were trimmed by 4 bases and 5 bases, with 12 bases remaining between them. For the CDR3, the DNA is TGTGCCAGCAGTTCTAGGAGGTTTGATCAGCCCCAGCATTTT. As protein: CASSSRRFDQPQHF.

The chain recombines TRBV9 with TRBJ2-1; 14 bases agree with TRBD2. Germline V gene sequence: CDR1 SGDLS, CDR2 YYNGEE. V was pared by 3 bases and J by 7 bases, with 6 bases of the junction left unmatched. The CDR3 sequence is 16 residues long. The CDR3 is CASSAVGLAGGNEQFF. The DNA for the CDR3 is TGTGCCAGCAGCGCAGTCGGACTAGCGGGGGGTAATGAGCAGTTCTTC.

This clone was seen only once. The CDR3 nucleotides read TGTGCCATCATGATTCCTGGGGAGCGGCAGTATTTT. Encoded protein: CAIMIPGERQYF. The gene calls are TRBV10-3 and TRBJ2-3, with D possibly matching TRBD2 (5 bases). This CDR3 contains 12 residues. Trimming removed 7 bases at V and 11 bases at J, with 16 bases between. CDR1 is ENHRY, CDR2 SYGVKD, per germline.

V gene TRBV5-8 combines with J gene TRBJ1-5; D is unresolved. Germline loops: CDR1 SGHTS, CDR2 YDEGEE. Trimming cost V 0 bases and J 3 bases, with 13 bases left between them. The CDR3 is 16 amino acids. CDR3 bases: TGTGCCAGCAGCTTGGCCACCACCCGACACAATCAGCCCCAGCATTTT. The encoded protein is CASSLATTRHNQPQHF.

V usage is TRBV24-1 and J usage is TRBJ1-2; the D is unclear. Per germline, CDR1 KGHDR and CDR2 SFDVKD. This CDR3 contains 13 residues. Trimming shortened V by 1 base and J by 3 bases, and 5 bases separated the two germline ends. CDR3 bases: TGTGCCACCAGTGATTTCGGGGACTATGGCTACACCTTC. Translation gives CATSDFGDYGYTF.

This chain's CDR3 is CASSLDSLSNTGELFF. In DNA form, the CDR3 reads TGCGCCAGCAGCTTGGACTCTCTCTCAAACACCGGGGAGCTGTTTTTT. The gene calls are TRBV5-1 and TRBJ2-2; no firm D call. The V end lost 0 bases, the J end lost 2 bases, and 11 bases lay between the germline ends. This CDR3 is built from 16 residues. Germline assignment: CDR1 SGHRS and CDR2 YFSETQ.

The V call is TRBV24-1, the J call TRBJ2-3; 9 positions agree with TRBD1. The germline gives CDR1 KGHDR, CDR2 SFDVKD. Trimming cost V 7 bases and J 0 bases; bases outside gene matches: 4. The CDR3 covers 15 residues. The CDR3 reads CATRLGQGSTDTQYF. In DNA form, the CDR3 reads TGTGCCACCAGGCTGGGACAGGGCAGCACAGATACGCAGTATTTT.

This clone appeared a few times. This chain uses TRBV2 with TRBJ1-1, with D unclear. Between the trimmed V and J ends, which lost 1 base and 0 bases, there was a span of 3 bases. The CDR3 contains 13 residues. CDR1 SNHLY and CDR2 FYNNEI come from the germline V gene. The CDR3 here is CASSEGLNTEAFF. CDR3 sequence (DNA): TGTGCCAGCAGTGAAGGGCTGAACACTGAAGCTTTCTTT.